This T cell receptor beta chain comes out of a study of T cells in Graves' hyperthyroidism and ophthalmopathy. In this sample, this clonotype turned up many times. There are 17 residues in the CDR3. The germline CDR1 and CDR2 sequences are SGHDN and FVKESK. V shed 1 base and J shed 4 bases, with 19 bases lying between them. Template material for amplifying TCR beta CDR3 regions consisted of RNA transcripts. HTBI primers were employed in a first-round RT-PCR of the TCR CDR3. TCRdb independently ran MiXCR on the multiplex PCR reads; one entry per CDR3 protein. The sample contains roughly 500,000 distinct CDR3 sequences, roughly a sixth of which appear only once.

The clonotype was recovered from a woman between 25 and 40 years old with Graves' ophthalmopathy. The J gene is TRBJ2-5, the V gene TRBV14; no reliable D call. Sample: blood. The CDR3 sequence is CASSQVGLGYTGETQYF. For the CDR3, the DNA is TGTGCCAGCAGCCAAGTCGGTCTCGGGTACACGGGAGAGACCCAGTACTTC. The variable domain in full, completed from reference TRBV14 and TRBJ2-5, reads EAGVTQFPSHSVIEKGQTVTLRCDPISGHDNLYWYRRVMGKEIKFLLHFVKESKQDESGMPNNRFLAERTGGTYSTLKVQPAELEDSGVYFCASSQVGLGYTGETQYFGPGTRLLVL.